Following are 27 T cell receptor beta chains from one sample sequenced in a study of blood T cell repertoires in COVID-19. Generated by immunoSEQ multiplex PCR, the TCRdb table keeps only in-frame clones and is missing some. This table holds 45,000 to 55,000 clones, 80% to 85% found once. Input material: peripheral blood. These receptors all stem from a middle-aged man with acute or convalescent COVID-19.

The V and J genes are TRBV6-6 and TRBJ1-5; 7 nucleotides line up with TRBD1. Germline assignment: CDR1 MNHNY and CDR2 SVGAGI (reference sequence). With 6 bases clipped from V and 5 bases from J, the junction kept 7 bases outside the gene matches. CDR3 length: 14 amino acids. The CDR3 DNA follows: TGTGCCAGCAGGGAGGGACAGAACTATCAGCCCCAGCATTTT. Protein sequence: CASREGQNYQPQHF.

V usage is TRBV7-8 and J usage is TRBJ1-5; D is ambiguous. CDR1 SGHVS and CDR2 FQNEAQ come from the germline V gene. There are 15 residues in the CDR3. V was pared by 5 bases and J by 0 bases, with 11 bases between. DNA of the CDR3: TGTGCCAGCAGCCCAGATTTATATAGCAATCAGCCCCAGCATTTT. It yields the protein CASSPDLYSNQPQHF.

The rearrangement links TRBV24-1 to TRBJ2-3; TRBD2 agrees at 12 bases. This CDR3 region has 16 residues. Per germline, CDR1 KGHDR and CDR2 SFDVKD. The ends lost 3 bases at V and 5 bases at J; junction bases unmatched: 5. In DNA, the CDR3 is TGTGCCACCAGTGATCGGACTAGCGGGATGAGAGATACGCAGTATTTT. Amino acids: CATSDRTSGMRDTQYF.

The chain employs TRBV5-6 and TRBJ1-3; 7 bases map to TRBD1. CDR3 size: 14 residues. V shed 3 bases and J 2 bases; nucleotides not matched to a gene: 2. Germline CDR1 reads SGHDT; CDR2 reads YYEEEE. The CDR3 loop reads CASSSTGTGNTIYF. CDR3 DNA: TGTGCCAGCAGCTCGACAGGGACTGGAAACACCATATATTTT.

The rearrangement uses TRBV5-8 and TRBJ2-7; tentatively, D is TRBD2 (5 bases). Per germline, CDR1 SGHTS and CDR2 YDEGEE. The V end lost 0 bases, the J end lost 4 bases, and 11 bases lay between the germline ends. The CDR3 is made up of 14 amino acids. CDR3 sequence (DNA): TGTGCCAGCAGCTTGGATCCGGGAAATTACGAGCAGTACTTC. This gives the protein CASSLDPGNYEQYF.

This rearrangement joins TRBV5-5 to TRBJ2-4; 8 nucleotides line up with TRBD2. V lost 1 base and J lost 8; bases outside the gene matches: 11. This CDR3 has 16 residues. Germline V gives CDR1 SGHKS, CDR2 YYEKEE (reference sequence). As DNA, the CDR3 is TGTGCCAGCAGCTTGCCCCTGTCGACGGGGGGGTACATTCAGTACTTC. Translation gives CASSLPLSTGGYIQYF. Based on the CDR3 plus reference TRBV5-5 and TRBJ2-4, the full variable domain is DAGVTQSPTHLIKTRGQQVTLRCSPISGHKSVSWYQQVLGQGPQFIFQYYEKEERGRGNFPDRFSARQFPNYSSELNVNALLLGDSALYLCASSLPLSTGGYIQYFGAGTRLSVL.

The rearrangement uses TRBV19 and TRBJ1-6; D not certain. Between the trimmed V and J ends, which lost 3 bases and 10 bases, there was a span of 13 bases. The CDR3 contains 14 residues. CDR1 LNHDA and CDR2 SQIVND come from the germline V gene (reference sequence). CDR3 coding DNA: TGTGCCAGTAGTATGACTTTTAATGGGTCACCCCTCCACTTT. It codes for CASSMTFNGSPLHF.

The chain links TRBV28 to TRBJ1-1; D remains ambiguous. The CDR3 runs to 13 residues. Trimming removed 8 bases at V and 0 bases at J, with 10 bases between. Per the germline V gene, CDR1 is MDHEN and CDR2 is SYDVKM. CDR3 nucleotide sequence: TGTGCCAGCCGGAGGGCTATGAACACTGAAGCTTTCTTT. This encodes CASRRAMNTEAFF.

The chain combines TRBV7-2 with TRBJ1-1, with D perhaps matching TRBD1 (5 bases). In germline, CDR1 is SGHTA, CDR2 FQGNSA. V lost 2 bases, J lost 11 bases, and 12 bases lay in between. The CDR3 has 12 residues. The CDR3 loop is CASSLTSRGAFF. The CDR3, as DNA: TGTGCCAGCAGCTTAACCTCTCGGGGGGCTTTCTTT.

This chain links TRBV5-5 with TRBJ1-3; 12 bases map to TRBD1. Germline CDR1 and CDR2: SGHKS and YYEKEE (reference sequence). Trimming removed 5 bases from V and 8 bases from J; junction bases left unmatched: 8. This CDR3 has 15 amino acids. Here the CDR3 reads CASRRGQGAPDTIYF. Written as DNA, the CDR3 is TGTGCCAGCAGGCGGGGACAGGGGGCGCCGGACACCATATATTTT.

The genes are TRBV4-3 and TRBJ1-4; 9 bases are shared with TRBD1. The CDR3 consists of 20 residues. V shed 2 bases, J shed 6 bases, and the junction held 19 bases outside the gene matches. Germline V gene data show CDR1 as LGHNA and CDR2 as YSLEER. The CDR3 bases are TGCGCCAGCAGCCAAAGCCCCCGGGGACAGGGACGTGTGGGGTATGAAAAACTGTTTTTT. Protein: CASSQSPRGQGRVGYEKLFF.

The J gene is TRBJ2-5, the V gene TRBV10-3; 8 positions match TRBD1. Germline V lookup: CDR1 ENHRY, CDR2 SYGVKD. CDR3 length: 15 residues. Trimming removed 0 bases from V and 5 bases from J; junction bases left unmatched: 5. The CDR3 region is CAISESRGRGETQYF. CDR3 nucleotide sequence: TGTGCCATCAGTGAGTCCAGGGGGCGAGGGGAGACCCAGTACTTC.

J is TRBJ2-5 and V is TRBV18; 8 nucleotides agree with TRBD1. Trimming at V came to 3 bases and at J to 3 bases, leaving 6 bases not matched to a gene. CDR1 is KGHSH and CDR2 is LQKENI in the germline V gene. This CDR3 has 15 residues. The CDR3 DNA reads as TGTGCCAGCTCACCCGGGGCAGGGGGCGAAGAGACCCAGTACTTC. It specifies CASSPGAGGEETQYF. The full variable domain, its missing parts supplied by reference TRBV18 and TRBJ2-5, is NAGVMQNPRHLVRRRGQEARLRCSPMKGHSHVYWYRQLPEEGLKFMVYLQKENIIDESGMPKERFSAEFPKEGPSILRIQQVVRGDSAAYFCASSPGAGGEETQYFGPGTRLLVL.

This clone came up once. V is TRBV2 and J is TRBJ1-6, with 9 bases aligning to TRBD1. This CDR3 has 13 amino acids. Germline values: CDR1 SNHLY, CDR2 FYNNEI. V shed 9 bases, J shed 8 bases, and the junction held 5 bases outside the gene matches. The CDR3 DNA sequence: TGTGCCAGTAGACAGGGGGTTGATTCACCCCTCCACTTT. Translating it yields CASRQGVDSPLHF.

The chain uses TRBV5-4 and TRBJ2-7, with D tentatively TRBD2 (5 bases). This CDR3 has 15 residues. The ends were cut back, 4 bases at V and 0 bases at J, with 14 bases in the middle. In germline, CDR1 is SGHNT, CDR2 YYREEE (reference sequence). CDR3 in DNA: TGTGCCAGCAGCCTGGAGGCGGAGACCTCCTACGAGCAGTACTTC. This sequence encodes CASSLEAETSYEQYF.

The V call is TRBV4-1, the J call TRBJ2-1, with 7 bases aligning to TRBD2. Trimming took 0 bases from V and 6 from J; bases not matched to a gene: 5. CDR1 and CDR2 from the germline V gene are MGHRA and YSYEKL. The CDR3 contains 15 residues. CDR3 in DNA: TGCGCCAGCAGCCAAGAAGGGACTACTAGCAATGAGCAGTTCTTC. Its protein is CASSQEGTTSNEQFF.

CDR3 bases: TGTGCCAGCAGCTTCAGGGGTAACCAGATAGTAAATCAGCCCCAGCATTTT. This encodes CASSFRGNQIVNQPQHF. The rearrangement uses TRBV5-6 and TRBJ1-5; weak D call: TRBD1 (6 bases). The ends were cut back, 2 bases at V and 4 bases at J, with 19 bases in the middle. The germline V gene has CDR1 SGHDT and CDR2 YYEEEE. The CDR3 covers 17 residues.

The rearrangement uses TRBV5-6 and TRBJ2-6, with D possibly being TRBD2 (5 bases). Trimming pared 4 bases from V and 4 bases from J, leaving 12 bases between. CDR1 and CDR2 (germline): SGHDT, YYEEEE. The CDR3 is made up of 15 amino acids. CDR3 sequence reads: CASSLRTGGANVLTF. The CDR3 coding sequence is TGTGCCAGCAGCCTTAGGACTGGCGGGGCCAACGTCCTGACTTTC.

The rearrangement uses TRBV28 and TRBJ1-6, with D unclear. V was shortened by 6 bases and J by 9 bases, with 15 bases between the two germline ends. This CDR3 is 14 amino acids long. Germline CDR1 and CDR2: MDHEN and SYDVKM. The DNA of the CDR3 is TGTGCCAGCAGGTACTATAGAGAGGGTTCACCCCTCCACTTT. Translating it yields CASRYYREGSPLHF. The variable domain in full, with the rest retrieved from reference TRBV28 and TRBJ1-6, is DVKVTQSSRYLVKRTGEKVFLECVQDMDHENMFWYRQDPGLGLRLIYFSYDVKMKEKGDIPEGYSVSREKKERFSLILESASTNQTSMYLCASRYYREGSPLHFGNGTRLTVT.

This clone appeared a few times. The chain uses TRBV25-1 and TRBJ1-4, with D maybe TRBD1 (5 bases). Germline values: CDR1 MGHDK, CDR2 SYGVNS. This CDR3 comprises 14 residues. The ends were cut back, 7 bases at V and 7 bases at J, with 16 bases in the middle. The chain's CDR3 is CASNSGGRGEKLFF. In DNA, the CDR3 is TGTGCCAGCAACTCGGGGGGAAGGGGTGAAAAACTGTTTTTT. Supplemented by reference TRBV25-1 and TRBJ1-4, the full variable domain reads EADIYQTPRYLVIGTGKKITLECSQTMGHDKMYWYQQDPGMELHLIHYSYGVNSTEKGDLSSESTVSRIRTEHFPLTLESARPSHTSQYLCASNSGGRGEKLFFGSGTQLSVL.

The chain uses TRBV11-2 and TRBJ1-6, with D possibly TRBD1 on 5 matching bases. V gave up 3 bases and J gave up 10 bases, with 19 bases separating them. Per germline, CDR1 SGHAT and CDR2 FQNNGV. The CDR3 sequence is 16 residues long. The DNA for the CDR3 is TGTGCCAGCAGCTTTGGACAAAGTGGACCCCACTCACCCCTCCACTTT. This sequence encodes CASSFGQSGPHSPLHF.

This clone showed up just once. The CDR3 DNA follows: TGTGCCAGCAGGAAACAGGGGGATCAGCCCCAGCATTTT. This codes for CASRKQGDQPQHF. The V call is TRBV12-3 or TRBV12-4, the J call TRBJ1-5; 8 positions match TRBD1. The trim removed 6 bases at V and 5 bases at J, leaving 3 bases unmatched. CDR3 size: 13 residues.

The chain links TRBV19 to TRBJ2-7; 8 bases are shared with TRBD1. The CDR3 runs 14 residues. Germline V gives CDR1 LNHDA, CDR2 SQIVND (reference sequence). V lost 2 bases and J lost 5; bases outside the gene matches: 5. CDR3 amino acids: CASSIQGAGNEQYF. DNA for the CDR3: TGTGCCAGTAGTATACAGGGGGCTGGTAACGAGCAGTACTTC.

This clone was observed a single time. The chain recombines TRBV7-6 with TRBJ1-4; 9 nucleotides align to TRBD1. The germline gives CDR1 SGHVS, CDR2 FNYEAQ. This CDR3 has 15 residues. Trimming removed 4 bases from V and 7 bases from J; junction bases left unmatched: 7. In DNA, the CDR3 is TGTGCCAGCAGCTCACAGACAGGGGGTAGTGAAAAACTGTTTTTT. Translated, it gives CASSSQTGGSEKLFF.

This clone was counted a few times. V and J are TRBV3-1 (or the pseudogene TRBV3-2) and TRBJ1-6; 7 positions match TRBD1. V shed 1 base and J 7 bases; nucleotides not matched to a gene: 4. Germline values: CDR1 LGHDT, CDR2 YNNKEL (reference sequence). The CDR3 contains 15 residues. The CDR3 loop is CASSQGGTANSPLHF. CDR3 DNA sequence: TGTGCCAGCAGCCAAGGGGGGACAGCCAATTCACCCCTCCACTTT.

V usage is TRBV7-9 and J usage is TRBJ2-3, with D hard to call. This CDR3 has 13 amino acids. Germline V gives CDR1 SEHNR, CDR2 FQNEAQ (reference sequence). Trimming took off 5 bases at V and 6 bases at J, with 12 bases between the two ends. The chain's CDR3 is CASSPRRVDTQYF. CDR3 DNA sequence: TGTGCCAGCAGCCCCCGTCGTGTCGATACGCAGTATTTT. The whole variable domain, filled in from reference TRBV7-9 and TRBJ2-3, reads DTGVSQNPRHKITKRGQNVTFRCDPISEHNRLYWYRQTLGQGPEFLTYFQNEAQLEKSRLLSDRFSAERPKGSFSTLEIQRTEQGDSAMYLCASSPRRVDTQYFGPGTRLTVL.

A few counts support this clone. The rearrangement uses TRBV27 and TRBJ1-2, with D possibly being TRBD1 (6 bases). CDR1 is MNHEY and CDR2 is SMNVEV in the germline V gene (reference sequence). Trimming pared 9 bases from V and 4 bases from J, leaving 12 bases between. CDR3 length: 12 amino acids. DNA of the CDR3: TGTGCCAGGATAAGGGGGTGCTATGGCTACACCTTC. Amino acid sequence: CARIRGCYGYTF.